This TCR beta chain was documented in a study of monozygotic twins with inflammatory bowel disease. Worth noting for this clonotype: Its cognate antigen is unknown.

From the 5' RACE reads, TCRdb lists one entry per CDR3 protein and no DNA. The sample has about 440,000 distinct CDR3 sequences; the top ten hold roughly 2.2%. Overall study findings and caveats: Compared with healthy co-twins, IBD patients showed reduced TCRbeta repertoire diversity by inverse Simpson. The results supported no single strong signal or clonotype associated with IBD. Repertoire similarity did not separate concordant from discordant twins, possibly from limited power.

This CDR3 is 16 amino acids long. The authors isolated total RNA from whole blood without sorting T cells. The TCR was taken from a human donor with ulcerative colitis or Crohn's disease, or a healthy co-twin of an affected twin (not recorded which). The sequencing input was blood. The chain uses TRBV12-3 or TRBV12-4 and TRBJ2-2; without DNA, the TCRdb call of TRBD2 cannot be checked. CDR3 amino acids: CASSLSGGGLTGELFF.